The TCR beta chain described here comes from a study of control samples from healthy donors and cancer patients. Profiling relied on immunoSEQ multiplex PCR, and the TCRdb table lists in-frame clones only, not all of them. The sample has tens of thousands of clones, approximately 89% seen once; the top ten hold roughly 0.9%. The CDR3 loop spans 14 amino acids. Germline V gene lookup returns CDR1 SGHNT and CDR2 YENEEA. V was shortened by 1 base and J by 7 bases, with 11 bases between the two germline ends. This chain uses TRBV11-3 with TRBJ2-1; tentatively, D is TRBD2 (6 bases). The sequenced sample was blood. This clonotype was sampled from a woman in her 30s in good health. CDR3: CASSLGGEVNEQFF. The CDR3, as DNA: TGTGCCAGCAGCTTAGGGGGGGAAGTAAATGAGCAGTTCTTC.